Listed here are 13 T cell receptor beta chains from one sample, sequenced in a study of blood T cell repertoires in COVID-19. The protocol was immunoSEQ multiplex PCR, while the TCRdb copy is restricted to in-frame clones and leaves out a portion. The table has around 100,000 clones, around 85% seen once; the top ten hold 17%. Sequencing was carried out using peripheral blood. Receptors were obtained from a woman aged 55-69 years with acute or convalescent COVID-19.

This sequence joins TRBV6-4 and TRBJ1-6; 8 bases agree with TRBD1. The V segment lost 4 bases and the J segment 8 bases; nucleotides outside the gene matches: 10. There are 16 residues in the CDR3. Germline V CDR1 and CDR2: MRHNA, SNTAGT. The CDR3 coding sequence is TGTGCCAGCAGTGCCCAAGCCGACAGGGGTGATTCACCCCTCCACTTT. It yields the protein CASSAQADRGDSPLHF.

The chain recombines TRBV28 with TRBJ2-5; 12 bases are shared with TRBD2. Germline-derived CDR1 and CDR2 are MDHEN and SYDVKM. V dropped 6 bases and J dropped 6; count of bases not matched to a gene: 14. This CDR3 has 17 residues. CDR3 amino acids: CASSPASGGAVVKTQYF. The CDR3 DNA follows: TGTGCCAGCAGCCCCGCTAGCGGGGGGGCCGTAGTAAAGACCCAGTACTTC.

The chain carries TRBV28 and TRBJ1-1, with 7 bases fitting TRBD1. Germline CDR1 is MDHEN and CDR2 is SYDVKM. After removal of 10 bases from V and 6 bases from J, the junction contained 11 bases not matched to a gene. There are 13 residues in the CDR3. The CDR3 DNA sequence: TGTGCCACCCGGACAGGCAGGGGTGCTGAAGCTTTCTTT. The encoded protein is CATRTGRGAEAFF.

The rearrangement joins TRBV6-5 to TRBJ2-5; D is undetermined. This CDR3 has 15 residues. The germline V and J ends were trimmed by 5 bases and 1 base, with 14 bases remaining between them. The germline CDR1 and CDR2 sequences are MNHEY and SVGAGI. CDR3 loop: CASSPVPLAQETQYF. The CDR3 DNA sequence: TGTGCCAGCAGTCCCGTCCCCTTGGCCCAAGAGACCCAGTACTTC.

This sequence joins TRBV5-8 and TRBJ1-1, with no clear D. Per the germline V gene, CDR1 is SGHTS and CDR2 is YDEGEE. V was pared by 5 bases and J by 3 bases, with 5 bases between. The CDR3 totals 11 residues. CDR3 in amino acids: CASRRYTEAFF. For the CDR3, the DNA is TGTGCCAGCAGGAGATACACTGAAGCTTTCTTT.

V and J are TRBV11-2 and TRBJ2-7; D gene uncertain. The CDR3 consists of 12 residues. V shed 5 bases and J shed 3 bases, with 8 bases lying between them. Germline assignment: CDR1 SGHAT and CDR2 FQNNGV. CDR3 nucleotide sequence: TGTGCCAGCAGCGTCACGAGCTACGAGCAGTACTTC. This gives the protein CASSVTSYEQYF.

The sample holds one count of this clone. This chain uses TRBV6-2 or TRBV6-3 with TRBJ2-2, with 9 nucleotides matching TRBD1. From germline, CDR1 is MNHEY and CDR2 SVGEGT. This CDR3 is 15 amino acids long. With 5 bases clipped from V and 3 bases from J, the junction kept 4 bases outside the gene matches. CDR3 sequence reads: CASSPQGAYTGELFF. Written as DNA, the CDR3 is TGTGCCAGCAGTCCACAGGGGGCTTACACCGGGGAGCTGTTTTTT.

This clone came up a few times. The CDR3 protein is CASSSGLAGGSDTQYF. CDR3 in DNA: TGTGCCAGCAGCTCAGGACTAGCGGGGGGGTCTGATACGCAGTATTTT. The chain has TRBV5-4 and TRBJ2-3; 15 positions agree with TRBD2. The junction had 5 bases not matched to a gene; V was cut back by 3 bases and J by 6 bases. This CDR3 has 16 amino acids. Germline CDR1 SGHNT, CDR2 YYREEE (reference sequence).

The chain combines TRBV18 with TRBJ1-5; the match to TRBD1 covers 9 bases. J gave up 6 bases and V 4 bases, and 4 bases lay outside the gene matches. The CDR3 contains 14 residues. CDR1 is KGHSH and CDR2 is LQKENI in the germline V gene. The CDR3 sequence: CASSRQGEAQPQHF. CDR3 nucleotide sequence: TGTGCCAGCTCACGACAGGGGGAAGCTCAGCCCCAGCATTTT.

This rearrangement joins TRBV6-1 to TRBJ2-7, with D perhaps TRBD2 (5 bases). Trimming stripped 2 bases from V and 3 bases from J, with 14 bases between. The length of the CDR3 is 15 residues. Per germline, CDR1 MNHNS and CDR2 SASEGT. The CDR3 spells CASSEPAVRGYEQYF. In nucleotides, the CDR3 is TGTGCCAGCAGTGAACCGGCGGTACGGGGCTACGAGCAGTACTTC.

V is TRBV6-5 and J is TRBJ2-1; TRBD2 matches 7 bases. This CDR3 comprises 13 residues. Trimming took 5 bases from V and 5 from J; bases not matched to a gene: 3. Germline CDR1 reads MNHEY; CDR2 reads SVGAGI. CDR3 bases: TGTGCCAGCAGTCCCCGGGGGGACAATGAGCAGTTCTTC. Translation: CASSPRGDNEQFF.

The rearrangement links TRBV30 to TRBJ2-3; maybe TRBD2 (6 bases). Germline CDR1 reads GTSNPN; CDR2 reads SVGIG (reference sequence). V was clipped by 2 bases and J by 2 bases, with 11 bases between them. The CDR3 is made up of 14 amino acids. CDR3 coding DNA: TGTGCCTGGAGTACTGGCGGGGCCACAGATACGCAGTATTTT. It translates to CAWSTGGATDTQYF.

This chain joins TRBV7-2 and TRBJ2-7; TRBD1 matches at 7 bases. Trimming took 3 bases from V and 3 from J; bases not matched to a gene: 5. Germline V lookup: CDR1 SGHTA, CDR2 FQGNSA. The CDR3 runs 14 residues. The CDR3 bases are TGTGCCAGCAGCTTGGGACAGCGCGGCTACGAGCAGTACTTC. It encodes CASSLGQRGYEQYF.